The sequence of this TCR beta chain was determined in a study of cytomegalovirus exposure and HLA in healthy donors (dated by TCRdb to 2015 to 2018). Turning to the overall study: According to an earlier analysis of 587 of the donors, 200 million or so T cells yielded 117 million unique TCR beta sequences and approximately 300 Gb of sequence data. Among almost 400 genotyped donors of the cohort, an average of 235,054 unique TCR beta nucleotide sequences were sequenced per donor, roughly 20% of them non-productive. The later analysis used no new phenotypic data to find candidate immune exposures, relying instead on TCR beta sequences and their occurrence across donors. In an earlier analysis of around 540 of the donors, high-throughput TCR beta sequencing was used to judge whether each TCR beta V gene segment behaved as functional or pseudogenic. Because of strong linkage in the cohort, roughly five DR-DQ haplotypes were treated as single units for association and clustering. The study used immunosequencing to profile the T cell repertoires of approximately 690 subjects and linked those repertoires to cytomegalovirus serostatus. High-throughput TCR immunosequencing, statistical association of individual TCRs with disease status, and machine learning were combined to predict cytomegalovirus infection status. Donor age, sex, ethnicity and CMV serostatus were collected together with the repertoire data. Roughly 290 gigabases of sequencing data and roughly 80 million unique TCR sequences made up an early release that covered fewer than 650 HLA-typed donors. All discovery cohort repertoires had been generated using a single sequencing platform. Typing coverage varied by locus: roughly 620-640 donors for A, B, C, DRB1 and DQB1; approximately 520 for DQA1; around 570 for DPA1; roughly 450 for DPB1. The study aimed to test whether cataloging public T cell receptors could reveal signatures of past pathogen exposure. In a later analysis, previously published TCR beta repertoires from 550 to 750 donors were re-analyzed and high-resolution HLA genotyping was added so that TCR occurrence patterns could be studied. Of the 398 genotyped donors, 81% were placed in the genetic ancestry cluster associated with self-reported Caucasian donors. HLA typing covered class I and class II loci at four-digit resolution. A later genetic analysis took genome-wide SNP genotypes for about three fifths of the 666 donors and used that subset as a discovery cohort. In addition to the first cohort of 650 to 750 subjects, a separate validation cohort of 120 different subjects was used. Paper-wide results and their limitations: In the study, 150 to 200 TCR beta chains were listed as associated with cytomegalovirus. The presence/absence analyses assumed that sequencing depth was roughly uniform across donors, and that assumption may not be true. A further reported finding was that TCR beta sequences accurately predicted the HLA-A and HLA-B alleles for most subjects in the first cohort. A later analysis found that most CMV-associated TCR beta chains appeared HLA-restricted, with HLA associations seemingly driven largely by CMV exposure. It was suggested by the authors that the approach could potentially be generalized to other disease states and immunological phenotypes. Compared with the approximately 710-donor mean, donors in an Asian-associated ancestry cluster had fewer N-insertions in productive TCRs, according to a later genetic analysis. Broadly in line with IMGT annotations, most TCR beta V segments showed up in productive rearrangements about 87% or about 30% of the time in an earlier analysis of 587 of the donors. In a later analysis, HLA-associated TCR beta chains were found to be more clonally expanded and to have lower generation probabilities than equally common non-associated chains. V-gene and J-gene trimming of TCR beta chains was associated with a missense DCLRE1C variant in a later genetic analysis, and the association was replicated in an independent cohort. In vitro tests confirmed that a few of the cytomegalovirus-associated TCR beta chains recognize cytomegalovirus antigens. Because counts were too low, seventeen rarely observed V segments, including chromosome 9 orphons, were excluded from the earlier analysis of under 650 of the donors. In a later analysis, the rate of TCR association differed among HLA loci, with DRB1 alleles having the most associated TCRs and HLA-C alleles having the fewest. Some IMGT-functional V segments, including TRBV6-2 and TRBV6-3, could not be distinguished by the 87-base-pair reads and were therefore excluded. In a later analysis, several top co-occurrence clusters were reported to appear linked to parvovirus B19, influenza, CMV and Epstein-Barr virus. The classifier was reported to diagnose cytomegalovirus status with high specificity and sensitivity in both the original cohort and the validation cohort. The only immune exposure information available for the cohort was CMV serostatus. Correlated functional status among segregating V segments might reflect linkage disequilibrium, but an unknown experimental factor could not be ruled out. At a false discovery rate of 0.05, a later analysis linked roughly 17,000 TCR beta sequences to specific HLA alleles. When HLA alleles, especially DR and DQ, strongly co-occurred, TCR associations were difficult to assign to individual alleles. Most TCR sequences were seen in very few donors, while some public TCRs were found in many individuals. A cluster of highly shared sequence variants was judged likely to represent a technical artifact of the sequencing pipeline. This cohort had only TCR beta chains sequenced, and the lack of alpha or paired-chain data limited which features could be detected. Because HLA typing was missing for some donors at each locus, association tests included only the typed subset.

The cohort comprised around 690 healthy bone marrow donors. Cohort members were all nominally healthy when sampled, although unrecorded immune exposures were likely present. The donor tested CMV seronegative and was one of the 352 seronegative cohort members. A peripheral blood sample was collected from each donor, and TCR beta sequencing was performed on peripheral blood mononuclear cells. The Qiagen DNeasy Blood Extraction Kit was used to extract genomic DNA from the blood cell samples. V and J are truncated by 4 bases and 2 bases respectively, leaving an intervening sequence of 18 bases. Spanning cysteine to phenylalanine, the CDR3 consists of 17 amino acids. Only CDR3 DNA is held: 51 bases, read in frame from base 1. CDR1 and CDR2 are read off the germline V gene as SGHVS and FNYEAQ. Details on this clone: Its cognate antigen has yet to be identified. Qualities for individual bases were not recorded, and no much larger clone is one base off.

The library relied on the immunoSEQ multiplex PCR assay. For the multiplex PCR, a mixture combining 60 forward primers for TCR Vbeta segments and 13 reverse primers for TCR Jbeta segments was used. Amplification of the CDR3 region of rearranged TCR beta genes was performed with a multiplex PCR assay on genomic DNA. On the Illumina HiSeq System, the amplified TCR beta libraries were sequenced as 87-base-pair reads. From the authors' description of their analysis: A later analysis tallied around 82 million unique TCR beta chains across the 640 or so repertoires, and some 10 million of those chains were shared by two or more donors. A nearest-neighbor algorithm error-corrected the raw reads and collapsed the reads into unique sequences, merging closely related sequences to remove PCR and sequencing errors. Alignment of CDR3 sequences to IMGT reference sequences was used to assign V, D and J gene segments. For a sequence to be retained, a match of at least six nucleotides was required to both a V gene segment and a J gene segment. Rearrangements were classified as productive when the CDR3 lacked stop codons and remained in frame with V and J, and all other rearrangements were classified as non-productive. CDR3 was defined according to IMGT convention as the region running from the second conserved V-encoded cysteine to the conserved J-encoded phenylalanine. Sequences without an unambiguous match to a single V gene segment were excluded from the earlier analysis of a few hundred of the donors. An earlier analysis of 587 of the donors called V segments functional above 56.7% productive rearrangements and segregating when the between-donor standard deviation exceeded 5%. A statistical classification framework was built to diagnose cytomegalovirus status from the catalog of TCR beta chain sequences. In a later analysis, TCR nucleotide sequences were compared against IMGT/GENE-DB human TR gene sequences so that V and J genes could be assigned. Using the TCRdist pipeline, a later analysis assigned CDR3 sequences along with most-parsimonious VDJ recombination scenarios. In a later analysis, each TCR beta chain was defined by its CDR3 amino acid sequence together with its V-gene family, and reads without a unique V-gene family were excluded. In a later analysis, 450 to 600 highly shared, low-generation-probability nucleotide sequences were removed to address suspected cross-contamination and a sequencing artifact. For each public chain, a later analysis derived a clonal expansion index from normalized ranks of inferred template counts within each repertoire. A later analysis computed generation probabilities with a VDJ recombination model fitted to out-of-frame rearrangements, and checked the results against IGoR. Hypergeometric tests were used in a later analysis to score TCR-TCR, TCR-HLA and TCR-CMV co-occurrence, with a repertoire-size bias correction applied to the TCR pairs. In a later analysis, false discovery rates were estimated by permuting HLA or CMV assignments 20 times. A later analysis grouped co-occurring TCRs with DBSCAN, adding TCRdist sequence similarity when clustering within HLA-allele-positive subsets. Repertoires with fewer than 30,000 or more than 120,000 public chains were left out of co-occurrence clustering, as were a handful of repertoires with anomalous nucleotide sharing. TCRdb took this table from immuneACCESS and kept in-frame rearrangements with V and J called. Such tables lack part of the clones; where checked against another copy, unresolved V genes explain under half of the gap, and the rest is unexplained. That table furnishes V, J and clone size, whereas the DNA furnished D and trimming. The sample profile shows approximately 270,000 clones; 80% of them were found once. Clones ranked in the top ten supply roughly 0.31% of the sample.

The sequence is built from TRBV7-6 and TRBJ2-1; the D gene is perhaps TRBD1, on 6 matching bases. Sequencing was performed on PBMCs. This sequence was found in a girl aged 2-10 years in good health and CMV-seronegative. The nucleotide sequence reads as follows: TGTGCCAGCAGCTCAAGGGGTTTCCACAGGGCCTACAATGAGCAGTTCTTC. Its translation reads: CASSSRGFHRAYNEQFF.